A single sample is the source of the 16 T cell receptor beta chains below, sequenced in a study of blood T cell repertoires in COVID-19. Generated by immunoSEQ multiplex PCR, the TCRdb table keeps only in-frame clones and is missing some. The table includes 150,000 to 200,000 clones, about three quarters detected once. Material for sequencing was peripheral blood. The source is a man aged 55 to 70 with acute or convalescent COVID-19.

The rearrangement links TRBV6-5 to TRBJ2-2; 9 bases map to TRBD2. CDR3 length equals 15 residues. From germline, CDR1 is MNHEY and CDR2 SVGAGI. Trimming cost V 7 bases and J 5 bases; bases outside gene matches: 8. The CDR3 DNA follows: TGTGCCAGCAAAAAGCGGGGGGCGGCGACCGGGGAGCTGTTTTTT. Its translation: CASKKRGAATGELFF.

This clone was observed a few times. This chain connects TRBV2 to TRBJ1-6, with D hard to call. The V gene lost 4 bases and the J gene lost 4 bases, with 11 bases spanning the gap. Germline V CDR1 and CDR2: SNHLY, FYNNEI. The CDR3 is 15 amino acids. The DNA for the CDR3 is TGTGCCAGCAGTGTAGAGGAGCTGTATAATTCACCCCTCCACTTT. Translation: CASSVEELYNSPLHF. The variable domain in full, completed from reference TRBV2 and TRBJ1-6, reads EPEVTQTPSHQVTQMGQEVILRCVPISNHLYFYWYRQILGQKVEFLVSFYNNEISEKSEIFDDQFSVERPDGSNFTLKIRSTKLEDSAMYFCASSVEELYNSPLHFGNGTRLTVT.

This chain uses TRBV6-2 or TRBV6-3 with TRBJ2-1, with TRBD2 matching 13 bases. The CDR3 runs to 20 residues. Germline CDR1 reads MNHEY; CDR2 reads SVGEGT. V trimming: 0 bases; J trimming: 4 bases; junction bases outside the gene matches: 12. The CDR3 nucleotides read TGTGCCAGCAGTTACTCTCCGGGACTAGCGGGGCGATCATCGTACAATGAGCAGTTCTTC. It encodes CASSYSPGLAGRSSYNEQFF.

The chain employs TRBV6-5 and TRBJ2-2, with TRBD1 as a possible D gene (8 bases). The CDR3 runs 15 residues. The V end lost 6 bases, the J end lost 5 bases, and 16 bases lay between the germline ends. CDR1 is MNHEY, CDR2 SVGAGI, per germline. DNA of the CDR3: TGTGCCAGCAGAGTATTACAGGGGGGGACCGGGGAGCTGTTTTTT. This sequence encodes CASRVLQGGTGELFF.

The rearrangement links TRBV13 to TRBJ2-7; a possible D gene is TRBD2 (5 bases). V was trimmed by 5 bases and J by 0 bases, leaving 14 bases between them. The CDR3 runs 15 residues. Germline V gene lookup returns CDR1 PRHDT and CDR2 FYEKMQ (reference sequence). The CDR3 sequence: CASSGPGGSSYEQYF. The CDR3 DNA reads TGTGCCAGCAGCGGCCCTGGAGGAAGCTCCTACGAGCAGTACTTC.

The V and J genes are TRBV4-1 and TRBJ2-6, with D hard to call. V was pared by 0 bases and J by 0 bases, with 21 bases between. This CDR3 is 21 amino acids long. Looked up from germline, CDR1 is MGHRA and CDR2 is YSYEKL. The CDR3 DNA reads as TGCGCCAGCAGCCAAGACTATGGCGACATGCCTTTTCTCTCTGGGGCCAACGTCCTGACTTTC. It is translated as CASSQDYGDMPFLSGANVLTF.

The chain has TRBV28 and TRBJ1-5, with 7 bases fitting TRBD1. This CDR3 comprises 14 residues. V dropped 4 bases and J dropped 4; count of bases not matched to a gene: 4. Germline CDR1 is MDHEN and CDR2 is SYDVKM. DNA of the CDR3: TGTGCCAGCAGTTACAGGGGACTTAATCAGCCCCAGCATTTT. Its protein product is CASSYRGLNQPQHF.

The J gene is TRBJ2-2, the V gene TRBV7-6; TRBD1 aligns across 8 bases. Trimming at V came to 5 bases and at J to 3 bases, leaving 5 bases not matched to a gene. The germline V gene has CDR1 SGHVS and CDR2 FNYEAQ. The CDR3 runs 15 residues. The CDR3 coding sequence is TGTGCCAGCAGCATGGACAGGGCCGACACCGGGGAGCTGTTTTTT. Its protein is CASSMDRADTGELFF.

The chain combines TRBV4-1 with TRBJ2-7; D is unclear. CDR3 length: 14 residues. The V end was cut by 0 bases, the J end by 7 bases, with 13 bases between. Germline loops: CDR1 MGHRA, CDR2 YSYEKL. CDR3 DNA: TGCGCCAGCAGCCAAGATTCGTCCGCGGATGAGCAGTACTTC. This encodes CASSQDSSADEQYF.

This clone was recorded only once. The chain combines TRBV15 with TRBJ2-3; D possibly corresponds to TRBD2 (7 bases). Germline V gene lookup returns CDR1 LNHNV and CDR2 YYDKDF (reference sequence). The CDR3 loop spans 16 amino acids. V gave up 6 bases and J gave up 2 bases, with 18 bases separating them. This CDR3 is CATRGRAAGATDTQYF. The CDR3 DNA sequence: TGTGCCACCAGGGGGAGGGCTGCAGGGGCCACAGATACGCAGTATTTT.

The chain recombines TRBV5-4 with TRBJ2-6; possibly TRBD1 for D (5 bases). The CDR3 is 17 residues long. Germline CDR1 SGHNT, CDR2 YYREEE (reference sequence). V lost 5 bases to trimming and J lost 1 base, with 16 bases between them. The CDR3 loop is CASSFRVFLSGANVLTF. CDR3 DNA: TGTGCCAGCAGTTTCAGGGTCTTCTTATCTGGGGCCAACGTCCTGACTTTC.

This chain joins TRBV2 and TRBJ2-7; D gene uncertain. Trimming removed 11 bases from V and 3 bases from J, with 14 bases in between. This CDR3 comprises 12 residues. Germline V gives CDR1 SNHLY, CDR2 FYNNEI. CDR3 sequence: CAGSTDNYEQYF. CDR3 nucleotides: TGTGCCGGCTCCACCGACAACTACGAGCAGTACTTC.

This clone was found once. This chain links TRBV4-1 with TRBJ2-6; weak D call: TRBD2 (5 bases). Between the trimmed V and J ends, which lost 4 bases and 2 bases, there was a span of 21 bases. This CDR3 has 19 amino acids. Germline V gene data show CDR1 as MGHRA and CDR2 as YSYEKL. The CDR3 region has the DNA TGCGCCAGCAGCCTTCTCCCTGGACGGGGAAGAACTGGGGCCAACGTCCTGACTTTC. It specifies CASSLLPGRGRTGANVLTF.

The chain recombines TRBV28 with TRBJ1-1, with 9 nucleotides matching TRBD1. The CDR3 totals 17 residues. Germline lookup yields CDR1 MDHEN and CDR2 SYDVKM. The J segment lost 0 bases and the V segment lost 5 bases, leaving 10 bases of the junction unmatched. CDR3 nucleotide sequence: TGTGCCAGCAGTACACCGGGACAGGGTTGGATGAACACTGAAGCTTTCTTT. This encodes CASSTPGQGWMNTEAFF.

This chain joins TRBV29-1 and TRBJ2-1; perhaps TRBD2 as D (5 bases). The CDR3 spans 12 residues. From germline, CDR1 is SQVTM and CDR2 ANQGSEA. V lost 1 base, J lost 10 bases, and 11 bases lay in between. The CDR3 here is CSVEGRRWEQFF. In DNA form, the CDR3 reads TGCAGCGTTGAAGGGAGGCGGTGGGAGCAGTTCTTC.

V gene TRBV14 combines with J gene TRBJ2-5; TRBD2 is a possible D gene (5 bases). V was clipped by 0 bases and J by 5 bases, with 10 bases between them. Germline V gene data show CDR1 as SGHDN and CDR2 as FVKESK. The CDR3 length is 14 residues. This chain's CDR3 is CASSQDVRGETQYF. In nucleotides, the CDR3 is TGTGCCAGCAGCCAAGATGTCAGAGGGGAGACCCAGTACTTC.